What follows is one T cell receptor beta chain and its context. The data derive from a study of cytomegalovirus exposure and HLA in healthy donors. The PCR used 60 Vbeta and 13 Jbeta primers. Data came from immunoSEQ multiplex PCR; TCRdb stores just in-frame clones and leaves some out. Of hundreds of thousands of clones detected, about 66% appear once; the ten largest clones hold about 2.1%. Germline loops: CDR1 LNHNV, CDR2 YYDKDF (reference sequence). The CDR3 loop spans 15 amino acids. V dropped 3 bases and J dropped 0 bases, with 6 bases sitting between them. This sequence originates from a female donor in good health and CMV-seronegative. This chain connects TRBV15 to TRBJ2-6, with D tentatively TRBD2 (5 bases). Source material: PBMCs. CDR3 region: CATSRDFSGANVLTF. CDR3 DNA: TGTGCCACCAGCAGGGACTTCTCTGGGGCCAACGTCCTGACTTTC.